Below, one T cell receptor beta chain is given with its context. CDR1 is MNHEY, CDR2 SMNVEV, per germline (reference sequence). V was shortened by 5 bases and J by 5 bases, with 27 bases between the two germline ends. The CDR3 has 19 amino acids. The authors carried out high-throughput sequencing of TCR beta. They applied it to CD8+ and CD4+ T cells obtained from blood. Patients with stable or active relapsing-remitting disease, all of them treatment-naive, made up the multiple sclerosis controls. This sample stems from a study of CD8 T cells in Susac syndrome. With random hexamers, reverse transcription was performed on roughly 0.5 to 1 ug of RNA. Across 54 Vbeta and 13 Jbeta, immunoSEQ multiplex PCR amplified TCR beta CDR3. TCRdb reprocessed the immunoSEQ multiplex PCR reads with MiXCR, giving one entry per CDR3 protein. The sample carries about 300,000 distinct CDR3 sequences, approximately 85% recorded once.

This receptor was obtained from a human donor with multiple sclerosis. Input material: CD8+ T cells from PBMCs. This chain connects TRBV27 to TRBJ2-2, with D possibly called TRBD1 or TRBD2 (7 bases each). The CDR3 loop reads CASSPATPTGRVITGELFF. DNA for the CDR3: TGTGCCAGCAGTCCTGCTACCCCGACAGGGAGGGTTATAACCGGGGAGCTGTTTTTT.